Below are 17 T cell receptor beta chains sequenced from a single sample in a study of neoadjuvant anti-PD-1 for oral cavity cancer. Data came from immunoSEQ multiplex PCR; TCRdb stores just in-frame clones and leaves some out. The sample has 5,500 to 8,500 clones, less than 50% seen once. This specimen consisted of tumor tissue, obtained before nivolumab (anti-PD-1) treatment. The receptors come from a person aged 35-79 years with oral cavity squamous cell carcinoma.

This clone appeared a single time. Here the CDR3 DNA reads TGCGCCAGCAGCCCACTAGGGAGCTCCTACAATGAGCAGTTCTTC. This encodes CASSPLGSSYNEQFF. The chain is built from TRBV5-1 and TRBJ2-1; TRBD2 might be the D (5 bases). The germline V gene has CDR1 SGHRS and CDR2 YFSETQ. With 4 bases removed from V and 0 bases from J, the gap between germline ends came to 11 bases. The CDR3 length is 15 residues.

This chain connects TRBV2 to TRBJ2-3; D remains unclear. The V end was cut by 3 bases, the J end by 1 base, with 11 bases between. This CDR3 comprises 15 residues. CDR1 SNHLY and CDR2 FYNNEI come from the germline V gene. CDR3 protein: CASSDLGRGTDTQYF. CDR3 DNA sequence: TGTGCCAGCAGTGACCTAGGACGGGGCACAGATACGCAGTATTTT.

This clone was seen just once. The rearrangement joins TRBV30 to TRBJ2-7; 9 nucleotides align to TRBD1. The V segment lost 5 bases and the J segment 4 bases; nucleotides outside the gene matches: 0. This CDR3 is built from 11 residues. Per germline, CDR1 GTSNPN and CDR2 SVGIG (reference sequence). In DNA, the CDR3 is TGTGCCTGGGACAGGGGGTACGAGCAGTACTTC. Residues: CAWDRGYEQYF.

This clone showed up just a few times. This chain joins TRBV28 and TRBJ2-2; perhaps TRBD2 as D (5 bases). CDR1 and CDR2 from the germline V gene are MDHEN and SYDVKM. Trimming took 6 bases from V and 0 from J, leaving 20 bases between them. The CDR3 is 18 residues long. The chain's CDR3 is CASRTIMGLATNTGELFF. CDR3 coding DNA: TGTGCCAGCAGAACCATTATGGGCCTAGCTACGAACACCGGGGAGCTGTTTTTT.

This clone was detected only once. The V call is TRBV6-5, the J call TRBJ2-7; TRBD1 aligns across 9 bases. In germline, CDR1 is MNHEY, CDR2 SVGAGI. The CDR3 runs 14 residues. V was clipped by 6 bases and J by 3 bases; unmatched bases: 6. CDR3 DNA sequence: TGTGCCAGCAGGATGAACAGGGGGCGCTACGAGCAGTACTTC. The encoded protein is CASRMNRGRYEQYF.

V usage is TRBV18 and J usage is TRBJ2-3, with unresolved D. This CDR3 comprises 14 residues. V was pared by 3 bases and J by 0 bases, with 7 bases between. CDR1 and CDR2 from the germline V gene are KGHSH and LQKENI. The CDR3 loop is CASSPPTSTDTQYF. The CDR3 DNA sequence: TGTGCCAGCTCACCCCCAACTAGCACAGATACGCAGTATTTT.

The table lists this clone with a count of one. CDR3 protein: CASSIDYRAGQPQHF. The CDR3 nucleotides are TGTGCCAGTAGTATAGACTACAGGGCCGGTCAGCCCCAGCATTTT. This chain links TRBV19 with TRBJ1-5, with D perhaps matching TRBD1 (6 bases). The CDR3 length is 15 residues. The germline V gene has CDR1 LNHDA and CDR2 SQIVND (reference sequence). Trimming removed 0 bases at V and 6 bases at J, with 12 bases between. The full variable domain, its missing parts supplied by reference TRBV19 and TRBJ1-5, is DGGITQSPKYLFRKEGQNVTLSCEQNLNHDAMYWYRQDPGQGLRLIYYSQIVNDFQKGDIAEGYSVSREKKESFPLTVTSAQKNPTAFYLCASSIDYRAGQPQHFGDGTRLSIL.

This clone has a single count. In nucleotides, the CDR3 is TGTGCCAGCAGCCGGGACTCGAACACCGGGGAGCTGTTTTTT. Translation gives CASSRDSNTGELFF. The chain is built from TRBV6-4 and TRBJ2-2, with a tentative D call TRBD2 (6 bases). This CDR3 has 14 amino acids. The V end lost 6 bases, the J end lost 0 bases, and 8 bases lay between the germline ends. Germline-derived CDR1 and CDR2 are MRHNA and SNTAGT.

The table lists this clone with a count of one. The chain links TRBV6-5 to TRBJ2-1; 9 bases fit TRBD1. CDR1 is MNHEY, CDR2 SVGAGI, per germline. This CDR3 is 14 amino acids long. The V segment lost 10 bases and the J segment 7 bases; nucleotides outside the gene matches: 11. The CDR3 loop reads CATTPGQGTNEQFF. As DNA, the CDR3 is TGTGCCACCACGCCGGGACAGGGCACGAATGAGCAGTTCTTC.

This clone was observed a handful of times. The chain uses TRBV6-5 and TRBJ1-1, with 10 nucleotides matching TRBD1. The germline gives CDR1 MNHEY, CDR2 SVGAGI. The CDR3 length is 16 residues. J was trimmed by 5 bases and V by 0 bases; bases with no gene match: 6. CDR3 amino acids: CASSYSGTGARTEAFF. As DNA, the CDR3 is TGTGCCAGCAGTTACTCAGGGACAGGGGCTAGGACTGAAGCTTTCTTT.

J is TRBJ2-3 and V is TRBV4-3, with D perhaps matching TRBD2 (6 bases). Germline assignment: CDR1 LGHNA and CDR2 YSLEER. V lost 0 bases to trimming and J lost 1 base, with 11 bases between them. This CDR3 comprises 16 residues. CDR3 nucleotides: TGCGCCAGCAGCCAAGAAATGGCTAGCGGCACAGATACGCAGTATTTT. It encodes CASSQEMASGTDTQYF.

The chain links TRBV7-2 to TRBJ1-6; maybe TRBD1 (5 bases). V was shortened by 2 bases and J by 13 bases, with 21 bases between the two germline ends. This CDR3 has 16 amino acids. Germline assignment: CDR1 SGHTA and CDR2 FQGNSA. The DNA of the CDR3 is TGTGCCAGCAGCTTAACGGGCGTGGGGACGGGAGGCCCCCTCCACTTT. Its translation: CASSLTGVGTGGPLHF.

The rearrangement links TRBV5-1 to TRBJ2-1; the match to TRBD2 covers 8 bases. Germline CDR1 reads SGHRS; CDR2 reads YFSETQ. The CDR3 has 15 residues. The CDR3 protein is CPTKHGGGLYNEQFF. The CDR3, as DNA: TGCCCCACAAAACACGGCGGGGGGCTTTACAATGAGCAGTTCTTC.

The chain links TRBV7-2 to TRBJ2-1; unclear D gene. V lost 1 base to trimming and J lost 3 bases, with 13 bases between them. CDR1 and CDR2 from the germline V gene are SGHTA and FQGNSA. CDR3 length: 16 residues. The CDR3 DNA sequence: TGTGCCAGCAGCTTAGAGGGTCGTTCCCACTACAATGAGCAGTTCTTC. Amino acids: CASSLEGRSHYNEQFF.

The chain combines TRBV18 with TRBJ2-5; TRBD1 might be the D (6 bases). V lost 5 bases, J lost 2 bases, and 9 bases lay in between. Germline-derived CDR1 and CDR2 are KGHSH and LQKENI. The CDR3 is made up of 13 amino acids. CDR3 nucleotide sequence: TGTGCCAGCTCAGGGGACATACAAGAGACCCAGTACTTC. Translated: CASSGDIQETQYF.

In its sample, this clone was seen a few times. The sample contains more than one DNA sequence encoding this CDR3. This sequence joins TRBV5-1 and TRBJ2-7; the D call may be TRBD1 or TRBD2 (5 bases each). The V end lost 0 bases, the J end lost 0 bases, and 7 bases lay between the germline ends. Germline CDR1 is SGHRS and CDR2 is YFSETQ. The CDR3 runs to 14 residues. The CDR3 DNA reads TGCGCCAGCAGCTTGGCAGGGACCTCCTACGAGCAGTACTTC. Translating it yields CASSLAGTSYEQYF.

V and J are TRBV5-6 and TRBJ1-4; D is perhaps TRBD1 (6 bases). Looked up from germline, CDR1 is SGHDT and CDR2 is YYEEEE. The CDR3 runs 15 residues. V was clipped by 3 bases and J by 3 bases, with 12 bases between them. CDR3 nucleotides: TGTGCCAGCAGCTCAACAGGGCTAGCTAATGAAAAACTGTTTTTT. The encoded protein is CASSSTGLANEKLFF.